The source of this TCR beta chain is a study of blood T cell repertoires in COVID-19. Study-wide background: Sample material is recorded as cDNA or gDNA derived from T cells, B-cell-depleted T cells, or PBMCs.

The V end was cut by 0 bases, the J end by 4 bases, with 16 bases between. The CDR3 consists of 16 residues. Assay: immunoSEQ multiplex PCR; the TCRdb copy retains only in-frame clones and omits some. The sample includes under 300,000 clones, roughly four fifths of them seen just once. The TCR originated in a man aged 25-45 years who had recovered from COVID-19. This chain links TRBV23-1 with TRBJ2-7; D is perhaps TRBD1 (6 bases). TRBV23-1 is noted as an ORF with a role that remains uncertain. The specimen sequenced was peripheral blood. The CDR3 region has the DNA TGCGCCAGCAGTCAATCAGCCAGGGGTTTGAAATACGAGCAGTACGTC. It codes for CASSQSARGLKYEQYV.